This paragraph reports one T cell receptor beta chain. Its recognized antigen is unknown. Base qualities are not at hand, and no much larger clone is one base apart. Every donor was a healthy Caucasian. The twin cohort comprised three pairs of female monozygotic twins, all aged about 18 to 30 years. Peripheral blood mononuclear cells were used as the source from which RNA for TCR libraries was isolated. The sample originates from a study of identical twins (dated by TCRdb to the mid-2010s). Regarding the study in general: To test whether fetal clonotypes persist, this study deep-sequenced TCR alpha and beta repertoires from monozygotic twins, from unrelated adults of various ages, and from cord blood. To rule out contamination, the twin experiments were replicated at different times with different library preparation protocols.

From cysteine to phenylalanine, the CDR3 is 12 amino acids long. Left in the record is the CDR3 DNA by itself, 36 bases read in frame from the first base. From the germline V gene (reference sequence), CDR1 is MNHNY and CDR2 is SVGAGI. The V end loses 2 bases and the J end loses 9 bases, and a stretch of 8 bases separates them. The library was produced with 5' RACE. Sequencing used an Illumina HiSeq 2000. Template switching introduced a universal primer binding site; the final cDNA contained a unique molecular identifier, enabling accurate counting of TCR cDNA molecules. Specific primers in the conserved constant-segment region were used to synthesize first-strand cDNA for the TCR alpha and beta chains. Each cDNA library was double barcoded, with a SMART-Mk sample barcode plus Illumina barcodes, to control for contamination. Two successive PCR steps introduced TruSeq adapter sequences along with Illumina sample barcodes. TCR alpha and beta cDNA libraries were sequenced on the Illumina HiSeq platform with custom primers. Processing in the source paper ran as follows. MiGEC processed the raw reads to extract unique molecular identifiers, while MiXCR was used to determine the CDR3 positions. Recombination models were inferred per individual with the repgenHMM and IGoR tools using an EM algorithm. Shared clonotype analysis was performed with the tcR package in R, normalizing sharing by the product of cloneset sizes. Out-of-frame nonproductive sequences were analyzed to study raw recombination free of thymic and clonal selection effects. TCRdb handled the public reads itself, with Q25 trimming in fastp and clone calling in MiXCR, and kept productive beta chains. Each entry merges the rows of one CDR3 protein and shows their most common DNA and genes. TCRdb assigned the V and J calls; the authors' analysis was not used. The sample includes hundreds of thousands of distinct CDR3 sequences, with 20% to 25% observed a single time. The ten biggest clones cover roughly 4% of the sample.

The full study reports these points: Excess twin sharing in beta out-of-frame sequences was weaker because fewer shared sequences lowered the signal-to-noise ratio. Out-of-frame TCR alpha sharing in monozygotic twins was systematically underestimated by recombination models, whereas sharing between unrelated individuals was in agreement with the recombination models. Out-of-frame TCR alpha sequences shared between twins showed an excess of low generation-probability sequences compared with coincidental sharing between unrelated individuals. Conclusions relied on cross-sectional statistical analysis, since the same donors could not be followed over many years. Abundant cord blood beta clonotypes had fewer insertions, young adult naive repertoires showed a similar but weaker trend, and memory repertoires showed no such trend. Invariant T cells such as MAIT and iNKT could partly confound zero-insertion analyses, though diverse VJ usage argued against this for most clonotypes.

The same data also contributed to another study, on T cells expressing NK-cell markers. From that second study: Three sorted T-cell subsets (CD3+CD56+NKG2C+, CD3+CD56+NKG2C- and CD3+CD56-NKG2C+) from 8 or 9 donors had their TCR beta-chain repertoires profiled. Among the eight sequenced donors, only one was HCMV-seronegative, while the other seven were HCMV-seropositive. In several experiments an anti-gammadeltaTCR antibody was added to restrict sorting to alphabetaTCR-expressing T cells. In roughly six donors, the dominant CD3+CD56+NKG2C+ clonotypes were among the top 10 CD8+ clonotypes and accounted for roughly 1.0-8% of CD8+ T cells. Those dominant clonotypes were again the most abundant among CD3+CD56-NKG2C+ cells in a handful of donors, at 28.3-60.1%. Whether the expanded NKG2C-expressing T cell clones were specific for HCMV antigens was left unclear. The eight sequenced donors were randomly selected healthy volunteers, three men and five women. A commercial ELISA kit detecting HCMV-specific IgG in serum was used to determine HCMV serostatus. For several donors, bulk peripheral blood T-cell repertoires were also sequenced from unsorted PBMC. Reads were demultiplexed and grouped by UMI with MIGEC, and clonotypes were assembled and quantified with MiTCR. To exclude erroneous sequences, any TCR cDNA sequence not supported by at least two reads was discarded. The tcR package was used for downstream repertoire analysis, and clonotypes were matched across fractions by CDR3 nucleotide sequence plus V segment. Antigen specificity was annotated against VDJdb with VDJmatch, allowing one amino acid substitution in CDR3.

The sequence joins TRBV6-6 to TRBJ2-1; there is no confident call for the D gene. The sample was PBMCs. The clonotype originates from a young woman in good health. The CDR3: CASSYISGEQFF. The DNA sequence is given as TGTGCCAGCAGTTACATCTCGGGTGAGCAGTTCTTC.